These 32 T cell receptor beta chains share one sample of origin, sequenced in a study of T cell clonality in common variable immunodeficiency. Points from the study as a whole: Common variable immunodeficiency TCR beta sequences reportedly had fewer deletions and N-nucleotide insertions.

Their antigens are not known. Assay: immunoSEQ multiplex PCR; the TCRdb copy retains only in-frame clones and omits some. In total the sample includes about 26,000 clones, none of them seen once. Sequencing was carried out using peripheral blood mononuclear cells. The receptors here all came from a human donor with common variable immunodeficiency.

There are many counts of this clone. CDR3 residues: CSADQGDEQFF. The sequenced part of the CDR3 DNA is TGCAGTGCTGACCAAGGGGATGAG. The chain employs TRBV20-1 and TRBJ2-1; perhaps TRBD1 as D (5 bases). The read halts 3 residues ahead of the CDR3 end, with the missing end drawn from the germline J gene. Per germline, CDR1 DFQATT and CDR2 SNEGSKA (reference sequence). V was shortened by 5 bases and J by 8 bases, with 10 bases between the two germline ends. This CDR3 contains 11 residues.

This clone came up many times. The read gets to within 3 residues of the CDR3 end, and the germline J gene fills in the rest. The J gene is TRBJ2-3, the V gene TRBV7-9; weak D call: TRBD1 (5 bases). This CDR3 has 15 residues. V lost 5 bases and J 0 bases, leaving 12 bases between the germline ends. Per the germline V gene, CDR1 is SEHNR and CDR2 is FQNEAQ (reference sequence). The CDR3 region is CASSRQSPSTDTQYF. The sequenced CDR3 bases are TGTGCCAGCAGCCGACAGAGCCCTAGCACAGATACG.

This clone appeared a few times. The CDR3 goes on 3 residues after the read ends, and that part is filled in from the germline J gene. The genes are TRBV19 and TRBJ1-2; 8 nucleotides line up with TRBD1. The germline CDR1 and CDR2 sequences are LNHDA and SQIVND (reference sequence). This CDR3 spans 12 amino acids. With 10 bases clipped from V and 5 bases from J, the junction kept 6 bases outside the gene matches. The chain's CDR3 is CATTGVGYGYTF. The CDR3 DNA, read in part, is TGTGCCACGACAGGGGTCGGGTATGGC.

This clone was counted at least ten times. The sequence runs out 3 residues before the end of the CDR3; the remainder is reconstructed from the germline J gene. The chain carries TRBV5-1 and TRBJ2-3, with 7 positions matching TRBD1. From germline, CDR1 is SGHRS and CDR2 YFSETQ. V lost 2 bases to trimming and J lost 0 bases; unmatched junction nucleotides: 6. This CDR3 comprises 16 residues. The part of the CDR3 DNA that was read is TGCGCCAGCAGCTTAGCTACAGGGGCTAGCACAGATACG. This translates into CASSLATGASTDT. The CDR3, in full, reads CASSLATGASTDTQYF.

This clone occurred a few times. The DNA read from the CDR3 is TGTGCCTGGAGCACCCCCGGGACTGCTAATGAG. Its translation: CAWSTPGTANE. From start to end, the CDR3 is CAWSTPGTANEQFF. The rearrangement uses TRBV30 and TRBJ2-1; weak D call: TRBD2 (6 bases). With the read ending 3 residues before the CDR3 end, the germline J gene is used to fill in that end. CDR1 is GTSNPN, CDR2 SVGIG, per germline (reference sequence). Trimming took off 3 bases at V and 7 bases at J, with 16 bases between the two ends. The CDR3 extends over 14 amino acids. The full variable domain, completed using reference TRBV30 and TRBJ2-1, is SQTIHQWPATLVQPVGSPLSLECTVEGTSNPNLYWYRQAAGRGLQLLFYSVGIGQISSEVPQNLSASRPQDRQFILSSKKLLLSDSGFYLCAWSTPGTANEQFFGPGTRLTVL.

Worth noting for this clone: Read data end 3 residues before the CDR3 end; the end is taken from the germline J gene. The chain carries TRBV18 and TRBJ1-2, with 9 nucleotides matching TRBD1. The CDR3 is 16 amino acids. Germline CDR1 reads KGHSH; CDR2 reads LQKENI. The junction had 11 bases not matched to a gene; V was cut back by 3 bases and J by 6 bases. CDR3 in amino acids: CASSPKQGAVVDGYTF. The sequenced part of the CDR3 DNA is TGTGCCAGCTCACCTAAACAGGGGGCGGTCGTGGATGGC.

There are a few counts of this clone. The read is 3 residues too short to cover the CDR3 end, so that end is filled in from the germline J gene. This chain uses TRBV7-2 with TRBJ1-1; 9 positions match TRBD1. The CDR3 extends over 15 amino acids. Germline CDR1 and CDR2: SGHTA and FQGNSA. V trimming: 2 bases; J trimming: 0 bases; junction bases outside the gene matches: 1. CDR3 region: CASSLRTGVNTEAFF. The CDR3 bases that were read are TGTGCCAGCAGCTTACGGACAGGGGTGAACACTGAA.

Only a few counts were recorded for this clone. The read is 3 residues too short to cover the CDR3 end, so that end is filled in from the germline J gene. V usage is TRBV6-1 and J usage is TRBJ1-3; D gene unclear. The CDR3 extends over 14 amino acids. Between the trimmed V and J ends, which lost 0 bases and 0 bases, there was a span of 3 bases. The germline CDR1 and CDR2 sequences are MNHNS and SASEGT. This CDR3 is CASSEALSGNTIYF. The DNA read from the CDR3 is TGTGCCAGCAGTGAAGCCCTCTCTGGAAACACC.

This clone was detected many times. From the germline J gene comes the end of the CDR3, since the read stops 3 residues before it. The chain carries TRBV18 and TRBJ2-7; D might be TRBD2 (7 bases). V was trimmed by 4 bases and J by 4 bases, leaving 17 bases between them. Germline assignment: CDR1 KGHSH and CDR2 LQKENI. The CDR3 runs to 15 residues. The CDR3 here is CASSQQGGLRYEQYF. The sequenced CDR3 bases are TGTGCCAGCTCACAACAGGGAGGGTTGAGGTACGAG. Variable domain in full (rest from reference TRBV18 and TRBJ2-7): NAGVMQNPRHLVRRRGQEARLRCSPMKGHSHVYWYRQLPEEGLKFMVYLQKENIIDESGMPKERFSAEFPKEGPSILRIQQVVRGDSAAYFCASSQQGGLRYEQYFGPGTRLTVT.

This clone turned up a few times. CDR3 amino acids: CASSLFSVASRDTQYF. The DNA read from the CDR3 is TGTGCCAGCAGCTTATTTTCGGTAGCATCACGAGATACG. This chain joins TRBV7-6 and TRBJ2-3; D is ambiguous. The CDR3 end lies 3 residues beyond the end of the read and is filled in from the germline J gene. This CDR3 contains 16 residues. V dropped 2 bases and J dropped 5 bases, with 17 bases sitting between them. Germline loops: CDR1 SGHVS, CDR2 FNYEAQ.

The sequenced part of the CDR3 DNA is TGTGCCAGCAGCTTAACAGGGCTCCCCGACGAG. It specifies CASSLTGLPDE. The full CDR3 protein reads CASSLTGLPDEQYF. The chain carries TRBV7-6 and TRBJ2-7, with D perhaps TRBD1 (6 bases). The CDR3 extends 3 residues past the end of the read, so its final part is completed from the germline J gene. Trimming shortened V by 2 bases and J by 5 bases, and 13 bases separated the two germline ends. There are 14 residues in the CDR3. Germline lookup yields CDR1 SGHVS and CDR2 FNYEAQ.

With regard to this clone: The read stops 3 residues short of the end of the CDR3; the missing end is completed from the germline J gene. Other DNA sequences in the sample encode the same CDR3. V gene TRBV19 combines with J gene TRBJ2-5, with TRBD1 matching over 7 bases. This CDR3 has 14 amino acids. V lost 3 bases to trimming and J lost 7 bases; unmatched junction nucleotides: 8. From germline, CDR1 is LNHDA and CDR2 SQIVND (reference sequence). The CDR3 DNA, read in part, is TGTGCCAGTAGTATTAGGGGGCAGGGTGGGACC. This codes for CASSIRGQGGT. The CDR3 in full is CASSIRGQGGTQYF. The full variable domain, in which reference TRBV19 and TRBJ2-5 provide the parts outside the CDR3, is DGGITQSPKYLFRKEGQNVTLSCEQNLNHDAMYWYRQDPGQGLRLIYYSQIVNDFQKGDIAEGYSVSREKKESFPLTVTSAQKNPTAFYLCASSIRGQGGTQYFGPGTRLLVL.

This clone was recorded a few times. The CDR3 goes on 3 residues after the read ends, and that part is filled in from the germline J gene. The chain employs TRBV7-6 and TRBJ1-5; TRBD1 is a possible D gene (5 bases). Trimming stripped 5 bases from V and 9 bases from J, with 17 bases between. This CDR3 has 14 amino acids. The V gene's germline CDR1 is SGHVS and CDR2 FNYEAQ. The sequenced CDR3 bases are TGTGCCAGCAGCCAACGGGGGGAGGGCGGGCCC. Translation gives CASSQRGEGGP. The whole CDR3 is CASSQRGEGGPQHF.

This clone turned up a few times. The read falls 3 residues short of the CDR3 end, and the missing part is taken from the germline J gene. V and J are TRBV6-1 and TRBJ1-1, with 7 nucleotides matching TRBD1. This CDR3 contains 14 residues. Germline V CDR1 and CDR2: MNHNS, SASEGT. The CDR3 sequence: CASSELNRGQNAFF. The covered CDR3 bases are TGTGCCAGCAGTGAATTGAATCGGGGACAGAAT.

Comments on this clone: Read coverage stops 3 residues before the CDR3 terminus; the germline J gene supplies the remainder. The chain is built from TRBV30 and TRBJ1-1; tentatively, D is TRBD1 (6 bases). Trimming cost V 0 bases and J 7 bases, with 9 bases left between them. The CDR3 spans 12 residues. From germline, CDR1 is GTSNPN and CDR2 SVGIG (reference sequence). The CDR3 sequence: CAWSVGQHEAFF. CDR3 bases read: TGTGCCTGGAGTGTTGGACAGCATGAA.

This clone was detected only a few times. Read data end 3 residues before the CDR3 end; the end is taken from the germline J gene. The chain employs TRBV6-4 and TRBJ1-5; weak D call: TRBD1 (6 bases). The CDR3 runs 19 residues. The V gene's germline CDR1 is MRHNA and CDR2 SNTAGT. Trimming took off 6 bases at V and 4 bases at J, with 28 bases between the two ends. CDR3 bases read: TGTGCCAGCAGCGACAAAGGGGGATACGGGACATACATAAATCAGCCC. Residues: CASSDKGGYGTYINQP. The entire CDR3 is CASSDKGGYGTYINQPQHF.

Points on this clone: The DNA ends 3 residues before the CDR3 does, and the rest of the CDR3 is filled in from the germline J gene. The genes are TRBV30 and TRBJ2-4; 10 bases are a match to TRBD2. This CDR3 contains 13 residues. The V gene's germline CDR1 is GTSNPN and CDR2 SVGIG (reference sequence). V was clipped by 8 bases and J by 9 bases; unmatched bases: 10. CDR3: CAGSGTSDAIQYF. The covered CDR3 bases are TGTGCCGGATCCGGGACTAGCGACGCCATT.

The DNA read from the CDR3 is TGTGCCAGTAGTATAGCTAGGGACAGGGAGAATCAGCCC. Its translation is CASSIARDRENQP. The complete CDR3 sequence is CASSIARDRENQPQHF. This chain uses TRBV19 with TRBJ1-5, with 9 bases aligning to TRBD1. The read finishes 3 residues shy of the CDR3 end, and the germline J gene is used to complete it. With 1 base clipped from V and 4 bases from J, the junction kept 5 bases outside the gene matches. CDR1 is LNHDA and CDR2 is SQIVND in the germline V gene (reference sequence). This CDR3 comprises 16 residues.

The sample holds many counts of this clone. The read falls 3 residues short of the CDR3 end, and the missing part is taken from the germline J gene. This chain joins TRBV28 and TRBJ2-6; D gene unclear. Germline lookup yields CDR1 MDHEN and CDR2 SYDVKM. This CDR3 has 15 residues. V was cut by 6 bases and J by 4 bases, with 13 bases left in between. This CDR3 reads CASSPPVSGANVLTF. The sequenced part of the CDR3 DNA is TGTGCCAGCAGCCCTCCCGTGTCCGGGGCCAACGTC. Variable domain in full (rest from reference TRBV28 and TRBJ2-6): DVKVTQSSRYLVKRTGEKVFLECVQDMDHENMFWYRQDPGLGLRLIYFSYDVKMKEKGDIPEGYSVSREKKERFSLILESASTNQTSMYLCASSPPVSGANVLTFGAGSRLTVL.

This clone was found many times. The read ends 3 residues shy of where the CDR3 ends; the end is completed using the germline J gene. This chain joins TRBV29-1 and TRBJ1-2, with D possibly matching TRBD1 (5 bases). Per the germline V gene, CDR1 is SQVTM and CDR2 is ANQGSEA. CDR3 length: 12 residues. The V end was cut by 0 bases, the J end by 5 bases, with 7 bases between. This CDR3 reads CSVEEPGYGYTF. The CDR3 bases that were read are TGCAGCGTTGAAGAGCCAGGGTATGGC.

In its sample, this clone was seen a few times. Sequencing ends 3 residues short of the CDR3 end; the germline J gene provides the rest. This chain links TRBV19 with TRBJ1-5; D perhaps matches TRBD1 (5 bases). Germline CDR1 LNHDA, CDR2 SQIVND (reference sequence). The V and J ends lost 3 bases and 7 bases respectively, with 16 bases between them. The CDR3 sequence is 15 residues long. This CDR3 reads CASSIGGTTAQPQHF. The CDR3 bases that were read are TGTGCCAGTAGTATCGGCGGGACTACGGCGCAGCCC.

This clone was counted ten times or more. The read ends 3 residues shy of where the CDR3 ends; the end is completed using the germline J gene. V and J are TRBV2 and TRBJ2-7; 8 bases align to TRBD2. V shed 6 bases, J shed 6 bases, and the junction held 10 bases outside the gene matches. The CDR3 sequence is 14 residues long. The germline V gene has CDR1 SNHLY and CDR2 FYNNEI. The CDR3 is CASRFPGTSAEQYF. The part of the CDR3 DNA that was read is TGTGCCAGCAGGTTCCCCGGGACTAGTGCCGAG.

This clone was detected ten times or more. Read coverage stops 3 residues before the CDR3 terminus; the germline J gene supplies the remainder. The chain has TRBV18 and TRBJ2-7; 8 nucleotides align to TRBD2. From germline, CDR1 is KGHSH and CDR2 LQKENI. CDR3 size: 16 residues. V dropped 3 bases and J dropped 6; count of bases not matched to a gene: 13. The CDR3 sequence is CASSPFPGLVFGEQYF. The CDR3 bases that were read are TGTGCCAGCTCACCCTTCCCGGGACTAGTCTTCGGCGAG.

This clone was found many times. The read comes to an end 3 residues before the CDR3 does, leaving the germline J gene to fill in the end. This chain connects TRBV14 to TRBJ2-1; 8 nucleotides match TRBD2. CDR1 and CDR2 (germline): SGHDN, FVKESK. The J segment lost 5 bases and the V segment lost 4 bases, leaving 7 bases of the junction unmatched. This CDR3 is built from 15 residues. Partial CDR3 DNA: TGTGCCAGCAGCCCCGGACTAGCACGTAACAATGAG. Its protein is CASSPGLARNNE. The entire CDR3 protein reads CASSPGLARNNEQFF.

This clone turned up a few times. The CDR3 spells CASSLRTGSNQPQHF. The DNA read from the CDR3 is TGTGCCAGCAGCCTAAGGACAGGCAGCAATCAGCCC. The chain joins TRBV11-2 to TRBJ1-5, with 7 nucleotides matching TRBD1. Sequencing ends 3 residues short of the CDR3 end; the germline J gene provides the rest. After removal of 5 bases from V and 1 base from J, the junction contained 5 bases not matched to a gene. Germline lookup yields CDR1 SGHAT and CDR2 FQNNGV. The CDR3 has 15 amino acids. Full variable domain (rest looked up from reference TRBV11-2 and TRBJ1-5): EAGVAQSPRYKIIEKRQSVAFWCNPISGHATLYWYQQILGQGPKLLIQFQNNGVVDDSQLPKDRFSAERLKGVDSTLKIQPAKLEDSAVYLCASSLRTGSNQPQHFGDGTRLSIL.

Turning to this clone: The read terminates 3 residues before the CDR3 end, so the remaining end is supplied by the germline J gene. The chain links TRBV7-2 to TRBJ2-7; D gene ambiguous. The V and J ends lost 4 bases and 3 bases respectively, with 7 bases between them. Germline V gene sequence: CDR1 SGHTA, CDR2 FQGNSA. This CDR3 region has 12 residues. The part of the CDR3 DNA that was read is TGTGCCAGCAGCTCAGATCACTACGAG. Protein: CASSSDHYE. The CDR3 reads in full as CASSSDHYEQYF.

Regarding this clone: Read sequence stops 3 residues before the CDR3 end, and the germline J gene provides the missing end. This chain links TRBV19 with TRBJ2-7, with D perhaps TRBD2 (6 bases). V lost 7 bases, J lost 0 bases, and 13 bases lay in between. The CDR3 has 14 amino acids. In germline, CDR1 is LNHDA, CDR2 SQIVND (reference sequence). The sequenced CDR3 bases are TGTGCCAGTAAGAAAACTAGCAGCTCCTACGAG. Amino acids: CASKKTSSSYE. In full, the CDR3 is CASKKTSSSYEQYF.

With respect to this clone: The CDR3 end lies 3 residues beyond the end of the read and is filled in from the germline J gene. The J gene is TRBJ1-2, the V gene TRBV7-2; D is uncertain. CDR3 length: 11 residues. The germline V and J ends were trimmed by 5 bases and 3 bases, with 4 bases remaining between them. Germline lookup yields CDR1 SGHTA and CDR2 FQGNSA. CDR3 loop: CASSPDYGYTF. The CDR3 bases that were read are TGTGCCAGCAGCCCGGACTATGGC.

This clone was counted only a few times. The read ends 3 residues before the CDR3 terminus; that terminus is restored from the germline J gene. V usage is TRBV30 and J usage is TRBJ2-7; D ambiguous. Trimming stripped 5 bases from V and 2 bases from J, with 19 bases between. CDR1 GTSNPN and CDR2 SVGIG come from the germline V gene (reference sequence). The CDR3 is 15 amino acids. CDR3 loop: CAWLYFRGATYEQYF. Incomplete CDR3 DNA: TGTGCCTGGCTTTACTTTCGCGGTGCTACCTACGAG.

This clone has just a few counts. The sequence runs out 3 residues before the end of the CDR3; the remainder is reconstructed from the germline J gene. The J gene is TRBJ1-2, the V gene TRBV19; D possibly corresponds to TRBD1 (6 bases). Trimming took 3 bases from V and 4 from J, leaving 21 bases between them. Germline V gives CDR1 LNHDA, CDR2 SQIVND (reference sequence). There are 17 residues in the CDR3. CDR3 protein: CASSILTTGTTSYGYTF. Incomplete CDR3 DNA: TGTGCCAGTAGTATCCTAACCACAGGGACGACCTCCTATGGC.

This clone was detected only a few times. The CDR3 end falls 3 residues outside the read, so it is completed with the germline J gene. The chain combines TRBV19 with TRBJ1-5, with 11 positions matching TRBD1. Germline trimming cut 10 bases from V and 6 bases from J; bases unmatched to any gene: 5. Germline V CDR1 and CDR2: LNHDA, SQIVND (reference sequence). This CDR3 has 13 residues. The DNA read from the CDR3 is TGTGCCACGGGGACAGGGGGGTTTCAGCCC. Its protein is CATGTGGFQP. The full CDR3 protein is CATGTGGFQPQHF.

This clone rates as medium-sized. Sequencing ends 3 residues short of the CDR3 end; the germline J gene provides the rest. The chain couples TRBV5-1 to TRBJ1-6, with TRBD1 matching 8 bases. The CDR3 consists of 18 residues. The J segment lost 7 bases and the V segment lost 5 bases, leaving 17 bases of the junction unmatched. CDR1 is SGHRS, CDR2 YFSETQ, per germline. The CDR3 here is CASSPRPPGGIQNSPLHF. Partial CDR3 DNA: TGCGCCAGCAGTCCACGTCCTCCAGGGGGCATTCAGAATTCACCC. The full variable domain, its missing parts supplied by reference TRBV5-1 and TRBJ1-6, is KAGVTQTPRYLIKTRGQQVTLSCSPISGHRSVSWYQQTPGQGLQFLFEYFSETQRNKGNFPGRFSGRQFSNSRSEMNVSTLELGDSALYLCASSPRPPGGIQNSPLHFGNGTRLTVT.